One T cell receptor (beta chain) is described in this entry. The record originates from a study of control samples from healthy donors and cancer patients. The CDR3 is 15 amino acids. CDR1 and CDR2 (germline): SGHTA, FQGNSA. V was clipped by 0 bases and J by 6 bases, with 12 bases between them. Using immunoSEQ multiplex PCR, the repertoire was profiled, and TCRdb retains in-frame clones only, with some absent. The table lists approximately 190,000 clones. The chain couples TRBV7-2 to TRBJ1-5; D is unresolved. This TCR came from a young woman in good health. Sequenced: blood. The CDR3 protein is CASSLAGRVGQPQHF. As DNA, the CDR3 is TGTGCCAGCAGCTTAGCAGGGAGGGTAGGTCAGCCCCAGCATTTT. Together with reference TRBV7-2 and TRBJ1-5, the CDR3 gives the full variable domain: GAGVSQSPSNKVTEKGKDVELRCDPISGHTALYWYRQSLGQGLEFLIYFQGNSAPDKSGLPSDRFSAERTGGSVSTLTIQRTQQEDSAVYLCASSLAGRVGQPQHFGDGTRLSIL.